The 9 T cell receptor beta chains below all came from one sample that was sequenced in a study of memory CD4+ T cells and cytomegalovirus serostatus. This table comes from immunoSEQ multiplex PCR, and its TCRdb copy is limited to in-frame clones, with some not included. The repertoire consists of 80,000 or so clones, with 75% to 85% occurring once and the leading ten covering approximately 2.8%. The sort gate was single viable CD3+CD4+CD8-CD45RO+ cells for memory CD4+ T cells. Source material: memory CD4+ T cells from blood. The receptors derive from an adult in good health and CMV-seropositive.

This clone was found a few times. This chain's CDR3 is CAWSRTPRANTGELFF. Here the CDR3 DNA reads TGTGCCTGGAGTAGGACACCCCGGGCGAACACCGGGGAGCTGTTTTTT. The chain couples TRBV30 to TRBJ2-2; D is perhaps TRBD1 (5 bases). Trimming pared 2 bases from V and 0 bases from J, leaving 13 bases between. This CDR3 region has 16 residues. In germline, CDR1 is GTSNPN, CDR2 SVGIG (reference sequence).

This chain uses TRBV5-1 with TRBJ2-7; D is undetermined. The V gene's germline CDR1 is SGHRS and CDR2 YFSETQ. The CDR3 sequence is 15 residues long. V lost 0 bases and J 5 bases, leaving 15 bases between the germline ends. The CDR3 reads CASSLGSTGIHEQYF. CDR3 nucleotides: TGCGCCAGCAGCTTGGGGTCGACGGGTATCCACGAGCAGTACTTC. Using reference TRBV5-1 and TRBJ2-7 for the parts outside the CDR3, the full variable domain is KAGVTQTPRYLIKTRGQQVTLSCSPISGHRSVSWYQQTPGQGLQFLFEYFSETQRNKGNFPGRFSGRQFSNSRSEMNVSTLELGDSALYLCASSLGSTGIHEQYFGPGTRLTVT.

V and J are TRBV6-6 and TRBJ2-2; TRBD1 or TRBD2 may be the D gene (7 bases each). Trimming took 6 bases from V and 6 from J, leaving 20 bases between them. CDR1 and CDR2 (germline): MNHNY, SVGAGI (reference sequence). This CDR3 comprises 16 residues. The CDR3 reads CASRSFRGGYAGELFF. Here the CDR3 DNA reads TGTGCCAGCAGGTCCTTCAGGGGGGGCTATGCCGGGGAGCTGTTTTTT.

The chain uses TRBV7-9 and TRBJ2-6, with 9 bases identical to TRBD1. Trimming cost V 5 bases and J 2 bases; bases outside gene matches: 7. The CDR3 runs to 17 residues. CDR1 is SEHNR, CDR2 FQNEAQ, per germline (reference sequence). Written as DNA, the CDR3 is TGTGCCAGCAGCGCCCGGGACAGGGTACCTGGGGCCAACGTCCTGACTTTC. Protein sequence: CASSARDRVPGANVLTF.

The J gene is TRBJ1-4, the V gene TRBV9; D not resolved. This CDR3 has 15 amino acids. In germline, CDR1 is SGDLS, CDR2 YYNGEE. V shed 3 bases and J shed 4 bases, with 13 bases lying between them. CDR3 in amino acids: CASSAGLQLNEKLFF. The DNA for the CDR3 is TGTGCCAGCAGCGCCGGACTACAGCTTAATGAAAAACTGTTTTTT.

The rearrangement links TRBV28 to TRBJ2-7; D is undetermined. This CDR3 has 15 amino acids. The V end was cut by 8 bases, the J end by 0 bases, with 17 bases between. Germline V gene sequence: CDR1 MDHEN, CDR2 SYDVKM. CDR3 sequence (DNA): TGTGCCAGCGGCACGATAGCTACGAGCTCCTACGAGCAGTACTTC. Translation gives CASGTIATSSYEQYF.

This clone was detected only once. The V call is TRBV20-1, the J call TRBJ1-1; D remains ambiguous. The length of the CDR3 is 9 residues. Germline assignment: CDR1 DFQATT and CDR2 SNEGSKA (reference sequence). The CDR3 protein is CSVGSEAFF. The CDR3 region has the DNA TGCAGCGTGGGGTCTGAAGCTTTCTTT.

The genes are TRBV5-1 and TRBJ1-1; 7 nucleotides match TRBD1. Germline CDR1 and CDR2: SGHRS and YFSETQ. CDR3 length: 14 residues. Losses at the gene ends were 0 bases for V and 3 bases for J; bases not matched to a gene: 2. The CDR3 DNA is TGCGCCAGCAGCTTGGAGGGGGCGGACACTGAAGCTTTCTTT. Translating gives CASSLEGADTEAFF.

The chain is built from TRBV6-5 and TRBJ2-7, with D perhaps TRBD2 (6 bases). V was cut by 4 bases and J by 4 bases, with 11 bases left in between. Germline CDR1 MNHEY, CDR2 SVGAGI. The CDR3 covers 13 residues. The CDR3 sequence: CASSSSAGYEQYV. The CDR3 DNA sequence: TGTGCCAGCAGTTCGTCCGCGGGGTACGAGCAGTACGTC.